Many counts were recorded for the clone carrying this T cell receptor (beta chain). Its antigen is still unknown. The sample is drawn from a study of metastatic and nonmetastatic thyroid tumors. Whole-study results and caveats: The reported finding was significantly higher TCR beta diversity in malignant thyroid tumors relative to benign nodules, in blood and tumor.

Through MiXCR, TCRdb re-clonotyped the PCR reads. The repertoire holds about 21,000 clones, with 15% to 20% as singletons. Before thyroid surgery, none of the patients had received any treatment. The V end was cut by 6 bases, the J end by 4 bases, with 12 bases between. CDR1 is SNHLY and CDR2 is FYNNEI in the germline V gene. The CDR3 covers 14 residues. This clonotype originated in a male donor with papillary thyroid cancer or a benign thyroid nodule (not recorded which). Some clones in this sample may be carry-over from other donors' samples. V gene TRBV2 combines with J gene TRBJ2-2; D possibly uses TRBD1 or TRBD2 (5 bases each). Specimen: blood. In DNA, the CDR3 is TGTGCCAGCAGCCGGGACGGACTCACCGGGGAGCTGTTTTTT. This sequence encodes CASSRDGLTGELFF.